This entry lists 23 T cell receptor beta chains sequenced from one sample in a study of CD8 T cells in ankylosing spondylitis (dated by TCRdb to 2015 to 2018). Library creation used 5' RACE. The sequencing machine was an Illumina HiSeq 2500. TCRdb ran its own pipeline on the public reads, namely fastp trimming at Q25 and MiXCR clone calling, and kept in-frame beta chains. Rows merge per CDR3 protein into single entries with the most common DNA and genes. The table for this sample lists about 220,000 distinct CDR3 sequences; roughly a tenth of them were counted only once. The ten largest clonotypes hold about 20% of the sample. The specimen sequenced was blood, either unsorted or a sorted T cell fraction (not recorded which). These TCRs come from a male donor with ankylosing spondylitis or in good health (not recorded which).

The table lists this clonotype with a few counts. This chain uses TRBV7-2 with TRBJ2-3; D not certain. Per germline, CDR1 SGHTA and CDR2 FQGNSA. V was clipped by 1 base and J by 4 bases, with 9 bases between them. CDR3 length equals 14 residues. The CDR3 loop is CASSLDESSDTQYF. DNA of the CDR3: TGTGCCAGCAGCTTAGATGAGTCGTCAGATACGCAGTATTTT.

The table lists this clonotype with a few counts. V is TRBV7-8 and J is TRBJ1-5; D is uncertain. Trimming shortened V by 5 bases and J by 1 base, and 15 bases separated the two germline ends. Germline-derived CDR1 and CDR2 are SGHVS and FQNEAQ. The CDR3 consists of 16 residues. In DNA, the CDR3 is TGTGCCAGCAGCCTTAGTCGGTGGGGAAGCAATCAGCCCCAGCATTTT. Translated, it gives CASSLSRWGSNQPQHF. Together with reference TRBV7-8 and TRBJ1-5, the CDR3 gives the full variable domain: GAGVSQSPRYKVAKRGQDVALRCDPISGHVSLFWYQQALGQGPEFLTYFQNEAQLDKSGLPSDRFFAERPEGSVSTLKIQRTQQEDSAVYLCASSLSRWGSNQPQHFGDGTRLSIL.

This chain joins TRBV29-1 and TRBJ2-7; D possibly matches TRBD1 or TRBD2 (5 bases each). In germline, CDR1 is SQVTM, CDR2 ANQGSEA. The ends were cut back, 5 bases at V and 5 bases at J, with 19 bases in the middle. The CDR3 runs 14 residues. This chain's CDR3 is CSVQPGPGRNEQYF. In DNA form, the CDR3 reads TGCAGCGTTCAACCGGGACCAGGGCGGAACGAGCAGTACTTC.

As to this clonotype: A much larger clonotype is one base distant, so this may be a read error. This chain connects TRBV4-2 to TRBJ1-2; D perhaps matches TRBD1 (6 bases). The V end lost 1 base, the J end lost 10 bases, and 19 bases lay between the germline ends. Germline values: CDR1 LGHNA, CDR2 YNFKEQ. This CDR3 region has 15 residues. CDR3 bases: TGTGCCAGCAGCCAAGCACGGGACAATTTGTTCCCCTACACCTTC. Residues: CASSQARDNLFPYTF.

This clonotype was detected only a few times. The rearrangement joins TRBV2 to TRBJ2-5; 8 positions match TRBD2. This CDR3 contains 15 residues. The germline V gene encodes CDR1 SNHLY and CDR2 FYNNEI. The V segment lost 4 bases and the J segment 0 bases; nucleotides outside the gene matches: 4. CDR3 bases: TGTGCCAGCAGTGGAGAGCGGGGGTACCAAGAGACCCAGTACTTC. Translating it yields CASSGERGYQETQYF.

The J gene is TRBJ2-5, the V gene TRBV7-2; 10 nucleotides match TRBD2. J was trimmed by 6 bases and V by 0 bases; bases with no gene match: 7. This CDR3 has 16 residues. Germline loops: CDR1 SGHTA, CDR2 FQGNSA. CDR3 in DNA: TGTGCCAGCAGCTTAGCGGTCCTAGCGGGGGCAAAGACCCAGTACTTC. Its protein is CASSLAVLAGAKTQYF.

This clonotype came up many times. This chain uses TRBV11-2 with TRBJ2-5; D is perhaps TRBD2 (5 bases). V gave up 3 bases and J gave up 4 bases, with 6 bases separating them. The CDR3 totals 12 residues. The V gene's germline CDR1 is SGHAT and CDR2 FQNNGV. The CDR3 region has the DNA TGTGCCAGCAGCTTCCGGGGAGAGACCCAGTACTTC. Its translation is CASSFRGETQYF.

This clonotype was seen ten or more times. This chain joins TRBV20-1 and TRBJ2-1, with 7 bases that match TRBD2. CDR1 and CDR2 (germline): DFQATT, SNEGSKA (reference sequence). The CDR3 totals 14 residues. Losses at the gene ends were 4 bases for V and 5 bases for J; bases not matched to a gene: 8. CDR3 in amino acids: CSATQRGVDNEQFF. In DNA form, the CDR3 reads TGCAGTGCTACCCAGCGGGGCGTAGACAATGAGCAGTTCTTC.

This clonotype was found a few times. The CDR3 spells CASSTPGQGRGYTF. The CDR3 DNA is TGTGCCAGCAGCACTCCGGGACAGGGTCGTGGCTACACCTTC. The rearrangement uses TRBV7-2 and TRBJ1-2; 9 bases agree with TRBD1. Per germline, CDR1 SGHTA and CDR2 FQGNSA. This CDR3 is built from 14 residues. The ends lost 5 bases at V and 7 bases at J; junction bases unmatched: 8.

This clonotype was detected ten times or more. The rearrangement joins TRBV5-1 to TRBJ2-7; the D is unclear. Germline assignment: CDR1 SGHRS and CDR2 YFSETQ. Trimming left V 0 bases short and J 2 bases short, with 9 bases between. The CDR3 is 14 amino acids. The chain's CDR3 is CASSLGHTPYEQYF. CDR3 coding DNA: TGCGCCAGCAGCTTGGGACACACGCCCTACGAGCAGTACTTC. The full variable domain, its missing parts supplied by reference TRBV5-1 and TRBJ2-7, is KAGVTQTPRYLIKTRGQQVTLSCSPISGHRSVSWYQQTPGQGLQFLFEYFSETQRNKGNFPGRFSGRQFSNSRSEMNVSTLELGDSALYLCASSLGHTPYEQYFGPGTRLTVT.

This clonotype showed up many times. The chain is built from TRBV5-1 and TRBJ1-1, with D hard to call. The CDR3 is 15 amino acids. V was cut by 0 bases and J by 0 bases, with 9 bases left in between. The germline gives CDR1 SGHRS, CDR2 YFSETQ. CDR3 residues: CASSLGQLMNTEAFF. The CDR3 DNA reads as TGCGCCAGCAGCTTGGGGCAGCTCATGAACACTGAAGCTTTCTTT. Combining the CDR3 with reference TRBV5-1 and TRBJ1-1 gives the whole variable domain KAGVTQTPRYLIKTRGQQVTLSCSPISGHRSVSWYQQTPGQGLQFLFEYFSETQRNKGNFPGRFSGRQFSNSRSEMNVSTLELGDSALYLCASSLGQLMNTEAFFGQGTRLTVV.

The table lists this clonotype with many counts. The chain is built from TRBV27 and TRBJ2-3, with D hard to call. The V and J ends lost 6 bases and 3 bases respectively, with 10 bases between them. The CDR3 is 13 amino acids. Germline V gene lookup returns CDR1 MNHEY and CDR2 SMNVEV (reference sequence). DNA for the CDR3: TGTGCCAGCAGACAGATCTTAACAGATACGCAGTATTTT. It specifies CASRQILTDTQYF.

This clonotype was seen ten or more times. This rearrangement joins TRBV7-9 to TRBJ2-7; D is unresolved. This CDR3 region has 14 residues. Germline V gene lookup returns CDR1 SEHNR and CDR2 FQNEAQ (reference sequence). V gave up 5 bases and J gave up 2 bases, with 13 bases separating them. CDR3 protein: CASSQGAGTYEQYF. In DNA, the CDR3 is TGTGCCAGCAGCCAAGGAGCAGGTACCTACGAGCAGTACTTC.

This clonotype was seen ten or more times. The chain combines TRBV5-1 with TRBJ2-4; no firm D call. Germline-derived CDR1 and CDR2 are SGHRS and YFSETQ. The CDR3 covers 14 residues. V lost 0 bases and J 0 bases, leaving 4 bases between the germline ends. CDR3 residues: CASSLDSAKNIQYF. In DNA form, the CDR3 reads TGCGCCAGCAGCTTGGACTCAGCCAAAAACATTCAGTACTTC.

This clonotype was picked up a small number of times. This rearrangement joins TRBV7-8 to TRBJ2-2; D tentatively fits TRBD1 or TRBD2 (6 bases each). Trimming removed 3 bases from V and 5 bases from J, with 16 bases in between. This CDR3 has 16 amino acids. Germline-derived CDR1 and CDR2 are SGHVS and FQNEAQ. The CDR3 here is CASSLPGQGGTGELFF. The CDR3, as DNA: TGTGCCAGCAGCTTGCCGGGACAAGGGGGGACCGGGGAGCTGTTTTTT.

This clonotype was observed many times. The chain uses TRBV3-1 and TRBJ1-4; D ambiguous. Germline-derived CDR1 and CDR2 are LGHDT and YNNKEL (reference sequence). The V and J ends lost 6 bases and 0 bases respectively, with 11 bases between them. The CDR3 extends over 15 amino acids. CDR3: CASSPQMATNEKLFF. DNA for the CDR3: TGTGCCAGCAGTCCTCAGATGGCAACTAATGAAAAACTGTTTTTT.

V gene TRBV28 combines with J gene TRBJ1-1; D gene unclear. Germline assignment: CDR1 MDHEN and CDR2 SYDVKM. V was cut by 2 bases and J by 0 bases, with 4 bases left in between. The CDR3 runs to 13 residues. The CDR3 sequence is CASSLTLNTEAFF. CDR3 in DNA: TGTGCCAGCAGTTTAACTCTGAACACTGAAGCTTTCTTT.

This clonotype was observed many times. The chain recombines TRBV7-9 with TRBJ2-3; D possibly corresponds to TRBD1 (6 bases). Trimming took 5 bases from V and 12 from J, leaving 12 bases between them. In germline, CDR1 is SEHNR, CDR2 FQNEAQ (reference sequence). The CDR3 length is 11 residues. The CDR3 sequence: CASSPDRIQYF. The DNA for the CDR3 is TGTGCCAGCAGCCCAGACAGGATCCAGTATTTT.

With respect to this clonotype: A much larger clone lies a single base off, so this may be a read error. This chain joins TRBV10-3 and TRBJ1-2, with a tentative D call TRBD1 (5 bases). CDR3 size: 13 residues. Per germline, CDR1 ENHRY and CDR2 SYGVKD. CDR3 in amino acids: CAITFDSNYGSTF. The CDR3 region has the DNA TGTGCCATCACCTTCGACAGTAACTATGGCTCCACCTTC.

This clonotype was counted between two and nine times. V is TRBV20-1 and J is TRBJ2-2, with 9 positions matching TRBD2. Germline CDR1 and CDR2: DFQATT and SNEGSKA (reference sequence). Trimming took 3 bases from V and 4 from J; bases not matched to a gene: 15. The CDR3 totals 18 residues. Here the CDR3 reads CSASPSLRRGGLTGELFF. CDR3 in DNA: TGCAGTGCTAGTCCGTCCCTAAGGCGGGGGGGCCTCACCGGGGAGCTGTTTTTT.

This clonotype showed up many times. At one boundary the junction diverges from the germline segment, which might be a read error. In DNA form, the CDR3 reads TGCAGTAATTTCGGGATTTCCTTCAATGAGCAGTTCTTC. Its protein product is CSNFGISFNEQFF. The genes are TRBV20-1 and TRBJ2-1, with TRBD2 as a possible D gene (5 bases). The germline V gene encodes CDR1 DFQATT and CDR2 SNEGSKA (reference sequence). The CDR3 extends over 13 amino acids.

The V and J genes are TRBV5-1 and TRBJ2-3, with D possibly being TRBD2 (5 bases). In germline, CDR1 is SGHRS, CDR2 YFSETQ. The V gene lost 5 bases and the J gene lost 0 bases, with 10 bases spanning the gap. This CDR3 spans 14 amino acids. CDR3 sequence (DNA): TGCGCCAGCAGAATGACGGGGAGCACAGATACGCAGTATTTT. Its translation is CASRMTGSTDTQYF.

This sequence joins TRBV28 and TRBJ2-5; D not resolved. V was pared by 5 bases and J by 7 bases, with 11 bases between. The CDR3 is 12 amino acids. The V gene's germline CDR1 is MDHEN and CDR2 SYDVKM. Written as DNA, the CDR3 is TGTGCCAGCAGTAATCCGGACCTGACCCAGTACTTC. It encodes CASSNPDLTQYF.